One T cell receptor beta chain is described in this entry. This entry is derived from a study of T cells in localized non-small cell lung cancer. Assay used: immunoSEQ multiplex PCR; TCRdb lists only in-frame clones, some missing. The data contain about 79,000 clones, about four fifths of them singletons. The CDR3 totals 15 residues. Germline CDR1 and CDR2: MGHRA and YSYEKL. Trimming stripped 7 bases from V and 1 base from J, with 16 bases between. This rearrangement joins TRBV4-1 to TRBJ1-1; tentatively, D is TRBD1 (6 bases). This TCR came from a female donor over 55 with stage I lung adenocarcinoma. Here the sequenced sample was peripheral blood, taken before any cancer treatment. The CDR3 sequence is CASKFPGTSNTEAFF. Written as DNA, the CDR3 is TGCGCCAGCAAATTCCCCGGGACATCGAACACTGAAGCTTTCTTT.